A single sample gave rise to the 3 T cell receptor beta chains below, sequenced in a study of CD8 T cells in ankylosing spondylitis. MiXCR, run by TCRdb on the 5' RACE reads, gives a single entry per CDR3 protein. The table records 300,000 to 400,000 distinct CDR3 sequences, 20% to 25% of them present only once. The sequencing sample was made of blood, either unsorted or a sorted T cell fraction (not recorded which). The receptors originated from a male donor with ankylosing spondylitis or in good health (not recorded which).

This clonotype was seen a few times. The genes are TRBV11-2 and TRBJ2-7; D remains ambiguous. CDR1 and CDR2 (germline): SGHAT, FQNNGV. V lost 9 bases and J 5 bases, leaving 17 bases between the germline ends. The CDR3 loop spans 13 amino acids. CDR3 DNA: TGTGCCAGTCAACTCTTCGGGCCCAACGAGCAGTACTTC. This codes for CASQLFGPNEQYF.

In DNA form, the CDR3 reads TGTGCCAGCAGCTCGGGGGCGGTCGAGCGCTATTTT. As protein: CASSSGAVERYF. The V call is TRBV11-1, the J call TRBJ2-3, with D perhaps assigned TRBD1 or TRBD2 (6 bases each). CDR3 length equals 12 residues. Deletions cut 4 bases from V and 15 bases from J, with 17 bases between. Germline assignment: CDR1 SGHAT and CDR2 FQDESV (reference sequence).

This chain connects TRBV26 to TRBJ2-1; the table's D call, TRBD1, has no DNA check behind it. TRBV26 is a pseudogene. This CDR3 is built from 16 residues. CDR3 bases: TGTGCCATGAGCCCCGGGGAGGAGGGGGCATACAATGAGCAGTTCTTC. It codes for CAMSPGEEGAYNEQFF.